This T cell receptor beta chain derives from a study of blood T cell repertoires in COVID-19. The overall study: T cells, B-cell-depleted T cells, or PBMCs provided the cDNA or gDNA that served as material.

Generated by immunoSEQ multiplex PCR, the TCRdb table keeps only in-frame clones and is missing some. Of about 280,000 clones in the sample, roughly 80% are singletons; the top ten hold over 4%. Sequencing was done on a sample of PBMCs or T cells enriched from blood (not recorded which). This TCR came from a man aged 40-49 years who had been exposed to COVID-19.

CDR3 protein: CASSLWGQRNTEAFF. CDR3 DNA: TGTGCCAGCAGTTTATGGGGGCAGCGGAACACTGAAGCTTTCTTT. This rearrangement joins TRBV28 to TRBJ1-1; the D gene is possibly TRBD1 (5 bases). The CDR3 is 15 amino acids. Germline CDR1 and CDR2: MDHEN and SYDVKM. V was trimmed by 0 bases and J by 1 base, leaving 9 bases between them. Full variable domain (missing parts from reference TRBV28 and TRBJ1-1): DVKVTQSSRYLVKRTGEKVFLECVQDMDHENMFWYRQDPGLGLRLIYFSYDVKMKEKGDIPEGYSVSREKKERFSLILESASTNQTSMYLCASSLWGQRNTEAFFGQGTRLTVV.